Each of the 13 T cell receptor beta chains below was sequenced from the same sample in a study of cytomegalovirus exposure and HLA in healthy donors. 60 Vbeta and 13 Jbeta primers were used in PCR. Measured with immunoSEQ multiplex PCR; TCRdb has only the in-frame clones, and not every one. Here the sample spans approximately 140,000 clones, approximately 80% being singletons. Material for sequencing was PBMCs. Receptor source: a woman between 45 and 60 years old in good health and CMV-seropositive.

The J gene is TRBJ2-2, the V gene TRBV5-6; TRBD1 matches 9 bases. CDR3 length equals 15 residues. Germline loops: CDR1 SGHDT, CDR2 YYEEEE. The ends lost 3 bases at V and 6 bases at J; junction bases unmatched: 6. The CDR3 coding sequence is TGTGCCAGCAGCTGGGGGACAGGGAGCGCCGGGGAGCTGTTTTTT. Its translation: CASSWGTGSAGELFF. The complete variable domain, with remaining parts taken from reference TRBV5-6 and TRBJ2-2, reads DAGVTQSPTHLIKTRGQQVTLRCSPKSGHDTVSWYQQALGQGPQFIFQYYEEEERQRGNFPDRFSGHQFPNYSSELNVNALLLGDSALYLCASSWGTGSAGELFFGEGSRLTVL.

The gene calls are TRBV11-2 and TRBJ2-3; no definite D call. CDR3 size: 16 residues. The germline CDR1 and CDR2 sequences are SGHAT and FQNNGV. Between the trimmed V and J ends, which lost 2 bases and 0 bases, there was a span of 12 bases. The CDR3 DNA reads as TGTGCCAGCAGCTTATATAATCCTTTTAGCACAGATACGCAGTATTTT. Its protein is CASSLYNPFSTDTQYF.

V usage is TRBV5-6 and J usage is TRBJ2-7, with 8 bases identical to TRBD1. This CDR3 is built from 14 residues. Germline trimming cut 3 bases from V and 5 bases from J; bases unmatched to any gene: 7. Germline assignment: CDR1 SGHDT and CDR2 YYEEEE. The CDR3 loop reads CASSWGTGVNEQYF. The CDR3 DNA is TGTGCCAGCAGCTGGGGGACAGGTGTAAACGAGCAGTACTTC.

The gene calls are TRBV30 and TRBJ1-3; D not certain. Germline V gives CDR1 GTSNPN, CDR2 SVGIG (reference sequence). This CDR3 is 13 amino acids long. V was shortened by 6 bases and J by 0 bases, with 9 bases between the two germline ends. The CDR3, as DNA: TGTGCCTGCCAAGTGAGCTCTGGAAACACCATATATTTT. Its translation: CACQVSSGNTIYF.

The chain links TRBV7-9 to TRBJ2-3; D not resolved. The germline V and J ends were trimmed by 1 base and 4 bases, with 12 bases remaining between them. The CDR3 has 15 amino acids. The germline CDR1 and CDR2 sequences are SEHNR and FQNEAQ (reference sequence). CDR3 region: CASSLVTVVADTQYF. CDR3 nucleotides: TGTGCCAGCAGCTTAGTAACAGTGGTGGCAGATACGCAGTATTTT.

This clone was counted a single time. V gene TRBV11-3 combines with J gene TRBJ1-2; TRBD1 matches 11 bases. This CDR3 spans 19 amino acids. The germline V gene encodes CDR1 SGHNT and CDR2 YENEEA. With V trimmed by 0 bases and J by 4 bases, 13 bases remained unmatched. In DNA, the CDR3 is TGTGCCAGCAGCTTAGATCGTAGGACAGGGGGCGTAGGTAGCTATGGCTACACCTTC. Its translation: CASSLDRRTGGVGSYGYTF.

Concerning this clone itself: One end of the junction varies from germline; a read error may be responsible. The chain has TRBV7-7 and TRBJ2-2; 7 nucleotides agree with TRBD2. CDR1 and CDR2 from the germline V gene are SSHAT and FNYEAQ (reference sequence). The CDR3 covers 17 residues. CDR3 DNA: TGTGCTAGCAGCTTAGCTTTTGCGGGGGTAGGCACCGGGGAGCTGTTTTTT. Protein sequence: CASSLAFAGVGTGELFF.

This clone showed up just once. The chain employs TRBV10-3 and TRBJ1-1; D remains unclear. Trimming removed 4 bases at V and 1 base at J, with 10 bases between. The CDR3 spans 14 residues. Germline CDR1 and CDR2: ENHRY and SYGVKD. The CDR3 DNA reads TGTGCCATCAGTGGATGGCCGTCGAACACTGAAGCTTTCTTT. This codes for CAISGWPSNTEAFF.

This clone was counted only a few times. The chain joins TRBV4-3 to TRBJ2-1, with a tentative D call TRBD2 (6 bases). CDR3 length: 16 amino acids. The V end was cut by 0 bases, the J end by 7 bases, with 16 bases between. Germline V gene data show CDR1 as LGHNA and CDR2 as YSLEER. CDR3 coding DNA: TGCGCCAGCAGCCAAGAAATGGGACTTAATCAGAATGAGCAGTTCTTC. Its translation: CASSQEMGLNQNEQFF.

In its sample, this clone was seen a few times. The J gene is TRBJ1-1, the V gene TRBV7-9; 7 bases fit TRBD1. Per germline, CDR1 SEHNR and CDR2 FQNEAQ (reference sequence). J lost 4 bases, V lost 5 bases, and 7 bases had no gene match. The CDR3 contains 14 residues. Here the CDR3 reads CASSPLRDSTEAFF. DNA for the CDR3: TGTGCCAGCAGCCCCCTCCGGGACAGCACTGAAGCTTTCTTT.

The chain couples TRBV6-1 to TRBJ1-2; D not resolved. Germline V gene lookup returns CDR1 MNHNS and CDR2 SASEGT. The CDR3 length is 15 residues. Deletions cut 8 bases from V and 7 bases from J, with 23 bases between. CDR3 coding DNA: TGTGCCAGCCACTGGGCCCTGGGGAGTATCACTGGCTACACCTTC. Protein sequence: CASHWALGSITGYTF.

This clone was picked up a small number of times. The CDR3, as DNA: TGTGCCAGCAGCCAAGAAAACCGAGCCACCCTTAGCACAGATACGCAGTATTTT. Translated: CASSQENRATLSTDTQYF. This chain uses TRBV4-2 with TRBJ2-3; no clear D. Germline CDR1 and CDR2: LGHNA and YNFKEQ. V was trimmed by 0 bases and J by 0 bases, leaving 16 bases between them. This CDR3 has 18 amino acids.

CDR3 residues: CASGFGQGQNIQYF. As DNA, the CDR3 is TGTGCTAGTGGTTTCGGACAGGGGCAAAACATTCAGTACTTC. The V gene is TRBV12-5, the J gene TRBJ2-4; 9 bases are shared with TRBD1. V dropped 3 bases and J dropped 5; count of bases not matched to a gene: 2. The CDR3 is 14 amino acids. The germline gives CDR1 LGHNT, CDR2 FRNRAP.